The 8 T cell receptor beta chains below come from one sample, sequenced in a study of blood T cell repertoires in COVID-19. Sequenced by immunoSEQ multiplex PCR; TCRdb stores in-frame clones only, minus some. The data show approximately 280,000 clones, 85% seen once. Sequencing used PBMCs or T cells enriched from blood (not recorded which). Receptor source: a woman aged 50 to 60 who had recovered from COVID-19.

This clone was seen only once. The chain couples TRBV30 to TRBJ1-6, with D perhaps TRBD1 (5 bases). V dropped 3 bases and J dropped 10 bases, with 19 bases sitting between them. Germline loops: CDR1 GTSNPN, CDR2 SVGIG (reference sequence). This CDR3 contains 15 residues. The CDR3 DNA follows: TGTGCCTGGAGCGGTTTGGGGCAGGGAGGATCACCCCTCCACTTT. Amino acid sequence: CAWSGLGQGGSPLHF.

This sequence joins TRBV12-3 or TRBV12-4 and TRBJ2-5, with D unclear. Trimming took 3 bases from V and 2 from J, leaving 7 bases between them. The CDR3 has 13 amino acids. CDR3 loop: CASSFFSQETQYF. CDR3 DNA sequence: TGTGCCAGCAGTTTCTTCAGTCAAGAGACCCAGTACTTC.

The rearrangement links TRBV5-1 to TRBJ2-4; D perhaps matches TRBD2 (7 bases). Trimming pared 4 bases from V and 4 bases from J, leaving 21 bases between. CDR1 SGHRS and CDR2 YFSETQ come from the germline V gene. The CDR3 runs 17 residues. The CDR3: CASSARGASSGKNIQYF. In DNA, the CDR3 is TGCGCCAGCAGCGCCCGGGGGGCCAGCAGCGGAAAAAACATTCAGTACTTC.

The chain combines TRBV19 with TRBJ1-1; D is ambiguous. From germline, CDR1 is LNHDA and CDR2 SQIVND (reference sequence). Trimming removed 4 bases from V and 1 base from J, with 10 bases in between. The CDR3 has 14 residues. Here the CDR3 DNA reads TGTGCCAGTAGTAGGGAGGTTTCGAACACTGAAGCTTTCTTT. Residues: CASSREVSNTEAFF.

This rearrangement joins TRBV30 to TRBJ1-5; D remains ambiguous. The CDR3 contains 16 residues. V was clipped by 0 bases and J by 0 bases, with 12 bases between them. Looked up from germline, CDR1 is GTSNPN and CDR2 is SVGIG (reference sequence). The CDR3 sequence: CAWSVPGFDSNQPQHF. The CDR3 nucleotides are TGTGCCTGGAGTGTACCCGGGTTCGATAGCAATCAGCCCCAGCATTTT. Using reference TRBV30 and TRBJ1-5 for the parts outside the CDR3, the full variable domain is SQTIHQWPATLVQPVGSPLSLECTVEGTSNPNLYWYRQAAGRGLQLLFYSVGIGQISSEVPQNLSASRPQDRQFILSSKKLLLSDSGFYLCAWSVPGFDSNQPQHFGDGTRLSIL.

This chain links TRBV3-1 (or the pseudogene TRBV3-2) with TRBJ2-5, with 14 positions matching TRBD2. With V trimmed by 4 bases and J by 5 bases, 3 bases remained unmatched. Germline CDR1 and CDR2: LGHDT and YNNKEL (reference sequence). This CDR3 spans 15 amino acids. Here the CDR3 reads CASSPRLAGGETQYF. The CDR3 DNA reads as TGTGCCAGCAGCCCTCGACTAGCGGGGGGGGAGACCCAGTACTTC.

The gene calls are TRBV11-1 and TRBJ1-1; unclear D gene. CDR3 length: 14 amino acids. The germline gives CDR1 SGHAT, CDR2 FQDESV (reference sequence). V was clipped by 1 base and J by 2 bases, with 8 bases between them. CDR3 nucleotide sequence: TGTGCCAGCAGCTTAGAGCTACTCAACACTGAAGCTTTCTTT. Its protein product is CASSLELLNTEAFF.

The rearrangement links TRBV11-2 to TRBJ2-2; D may be TRBD1 (6 bases). The length of the CDR3 is 19 residues. V lost 6 bases and J 6 bases, leaving 29 bases between the germline ends. Germline V gene data show CDR1 as SGHAT and CDR2 as FQNNGV. The CDR3 sequence is CASRIHRDTVKGVAGELFF. The CDR3 bases are TGTGCCAGCAGAATACATCGGGACACCGTCAAGGGGGTGGCCGGGGAGCTGTTTTTT. Complete variable domain (other parts from reference TRBV11-2 and TRBJ2-2): EAGVAQSPRYKIIEKRQSVAFWCNPISGHATLYWYQQILGQGPKLLIQFQNNGVVDDSQLPKDRFSAERLKGVDSTLKIQPAKLEDSAVYLCASRIHRDTVKGVAGELFFGEGSRLTVL.